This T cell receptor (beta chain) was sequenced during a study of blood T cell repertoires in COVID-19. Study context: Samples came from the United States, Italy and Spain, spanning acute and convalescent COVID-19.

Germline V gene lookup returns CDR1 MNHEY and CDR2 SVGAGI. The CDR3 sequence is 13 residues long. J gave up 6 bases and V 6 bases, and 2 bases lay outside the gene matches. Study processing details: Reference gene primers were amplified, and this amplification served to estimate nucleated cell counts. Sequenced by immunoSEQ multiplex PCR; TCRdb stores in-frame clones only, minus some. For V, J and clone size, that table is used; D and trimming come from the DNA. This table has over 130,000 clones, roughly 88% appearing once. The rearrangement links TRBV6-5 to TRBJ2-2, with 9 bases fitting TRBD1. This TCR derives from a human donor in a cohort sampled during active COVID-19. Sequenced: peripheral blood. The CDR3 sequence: CASRDRGAGELFF. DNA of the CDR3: TGTGCCAGCAGAGACAGGGGGGCCGGGGAGCTGTTTTTT.